A selection of T cell receptor beta chains follows, all from one sample in a study of OX40 agonist ivuxolimab in advanced cancers. TCRdb keeps only in-frame clones here, not all; method: immunoSEQ multiplex PCR. The data hold about 100,000 clones, with around 90% observed a single time. The starting material was CD4+ or CD8+ T cells sorted from blood, obtained in a trial of the OX40 agonist ivuxolimab. These receptors were obtained from an adult with an advanced solid tumor such as melanoma, head and neck, liver or kidney cancer. The CDR3 runs from the conserved cysteine through the conserved F or W. D genes are given only for firm matches. A clone size is listed for some rows: how often the clone was seen (once, few, many), or a class if it is expanded.

abundance,j_gene,v_gene,d_gene,CDR3nt,CDR3aa
once,TRBJ2-5,TRBV7-7,TRBD1,TGTGCTAGCAGCCCGGGACAGGTGGGGGAGACCCAGTACTTC,CASSPGQVGETQYF
.,TRBJ2-1,TRBV7-9,.,TGTGCCAGCAGCTTAGCGCCGAATGAGCAGTTCTTC,CASSLAPNEQFF
.,TRBJ2-3,TRBV5-8,.,TGTGCCAGCAGCTCAAGACAGAGCACAGATACGCAGTATTTT,CASSSRQSTDTQYF
.,TRBJ1-4,TRBV30,.,TGTGCCTGGAGCGGGACCGAAGGGCCACTGTTTTTT,CAWSGTEGPLFF
.,TRBJ2-5,TRBV30,TRBD1,TGTGCCTGGAGCCTTTTGCAGGGGGACCCCCAGTACTTC,CAWSLLQGDPQYF
.,TRBJ1-1,TRBV30,TRBD1,TGTGCCTGGAGCGCAGGGGGCCCAGAGGCTTTCTTT,CAWSAGGPEAFF
.,TRBJ1-1,TRBV10-3,.,TGTGCCATCAGCCTGGCGGGTCAGAACACTGAAGCTTTCTTT,CAISLAGQNTEAFF
.,TRBJ1-4,TRBV5-6,TRBD1,TGTGCCAGCAGCTTCGGACAGGATAATGAAAAACTGTTTTTT,CASSFGQDNEKLFF
.,TRBJ2-7,TRBV27,.,TGTGCCAGCAGTTTATCGTACAGGGCCTACGAGCAGTACTTC,CASSLSYRAYEQYF
.,TRBJ2-5,TRBV6-6,.,TGTGCCAGCAGTTACTCAGCCAGCCAAGAGACCCAGTACTTC,CASSYSASQETQYF
medium-sized,TRBJ1-2,TRBV7-9,.,TGTGCCAGCAGCTTAGTTTCAGGGGTCTATGGCTACACCTTC,CASSLVSGVYGYTF
.,TRBJ1-4,TRBV5-5,.,TGTGCCAGCAGCCGAGGGCTTAATGAAAAACTGTTTTTT,CASSRGLNEKLFF
.,TRBJ1-3,TRBV6-6,.,TGTGCCAGCACTCAGTCCTCTGGAAACACCATATATTTT,CASTQSSGNTIYF
.,TRBJ2-7,TRBV6-6,.,TGTGCCAGCAGGACCGACTGGAGCTCCTACGAGCAGTACTTC,CASRTDWSSYEQYF
.,TRBJ1-1,TRBV30,.,TGTGCCTGGAGTGTACCAGAAAACACTGAAGCTTTCTTT,CAWSVPENTEAFF
.,TRBJ2-3,TRBV29-1,TRBD2,TGCAGCGTTAATAGCGGGGGTGCAGATACGCAGTATTTT,CSVNSGGADTQYF
.,TRBJ2-7,TRBV4-1,.,TGCGCCAGCAAGTCGGACGAGCAGTACTTC,CASKSDEQYF
.,TRBJ2-5,TRBV5-8,TRBD2,TGTGCCAGCAGCTTGGGGGGACTAGCGGGAGCGGAGACCCAGTACTTC,CASSLGGLAGAETQYF
once,TRBJ2-1,TRBV5-4,TRBD2,TGTGCCAGCAGCTTCCCTAGCGGGGAGGGCAATGAGCAGTTCTTC,CASSFPSGEGNEQFF
.,TRBJ2-7,TRBV30,.,TGTGCCTGGAGCTCCTTTCGCGAGCAGTACTTC,CAWSSFREQYF
.,TRBJ2-1,TRBV2,.,TGTGCCAGCAGTGCCAATGAGCAGTTCTTC,CASSANEQFF
.,TRBJ2-5,TRBV15,.,TGTGCCACCAGCAGAGAGGGAACGGGAACAGAGACCCAGTACTTC,CATSREGTGTETQYF
.,TRBJ2-5,TRBV11-2,.,TGTGCCAGCAGCGGAGGCCCGGGGACGGAGAGTCAGGAGACCCAGTACTTC,CASSGGPGTESQETQYF
.,TRBJ2-3,TRBV29-1,TRBD2,TGCAGCGTTGAAGATAAATTCGGGGGGGCGAGGATAGATACGCAGTATTTT,CSVEDKFGGARIDTQYF
.,TRBJ1-5,TRBV18,TRBD1,TGTGCCAGCTCAGAAGGGACAGCTAGCAATCAGCCCCAGCATTTT,CASSEGTASNQPQHF
.,TRBJ2-3,TRBV2,.,TGTGCCAGCAGGATACAGGGTAGCACAGATACGCAGTATTTT,CASRIQGSTDTQYF
.,TRBJ2-6,TRBV6-6,.,TGTGCCAGCAGTTATGAGATCTCTGGGGCCAACGTCCTGACTTTC,CASSYEISGANVLTF
.,TRBJ1-6,TRBV28,TRBD1,TGTGCCAGCAGTTCTTCAGGGGGCTCCCGCTCCTATAATTCACCCCTCCACTTT,CASSSSGGSRSYNSPLHF
.,TRBJ1-1,TRBV7-8,.,TGTGCCAGCAGCCATCTGAACAGGGATGAAGCTTTCTTT,CASSHLNRDEAFF
.,TRBJ2-7,TRBV5-1,.,TGCGCCAGCAGCTTAACAGGGTCCTACGAGCAGTACTTC,CASSLTGSYEQYF
.,TRBJ2-7,TRBV7-9,.,TGTGCCAGCAGCTCCCAGGGTTACGAGCAGTACTTC,CASSSQGYEQYF
.,TRBJ2-3,TRBV14,.,TGTGCCAGCAGCCAGAACAGGGTTGCGCAGTATTTT,CASSQNRVAQYF
once,TRBJ2-7,TRBV6-1,.,TGTGCCAGCAGACTGCTGTTGGGTTCCTACGAGCAGTACTTC,CASRLLLGSYEQYF
.,TRBJ2-7,TRBV6-6,.,TGTGCCAGCAGTTACTCGACGTGGGGGTCCTACGAGCAGTACTTC,CASSYSTWGSYEQYF
.,TRBJ2-2,TRBV6-5,.,TGTGCCAGCACGTCGGGGGCGGGCACCGGGGAGCTGTTTTTT,CASTSGAGTGELFF
.,TRBJ1-1,TRBV29-1,.,TGCAGCGCGGCCGGGAGGGTCGTCACTGAAGCTTTCTTT,CSAAGRVVTEAFF
.,TRBJ1-2,TRBV18,.,TGTGCCAGCTCCCCGACAGAGTCCTATGGCTACACCTTC,CASSPTESYGYTF
.,TRBJ1-1,TRBV6-6,.,TGTGCCAGCAGTTACACCACGGTGAACACTGAAGCTTTCTTT,CASSYTTVNTEAFF
.,TRBJ2-1,TRBV11-2,TRBD2,TGTGCCAGCAGCTTAGACGCGGCGCTAGCGGGTTTTGAGCAGTTCTTC,CASSLDAALAGFEQFF
.,TRBJ2-3,TRBV10-3,TRBD2,TGTGCCATCAGTGAACCTAGCGGGGGTTCAGATACGCAGTATTTT,CAISEPSGGSDTQYF
.,TRBJ1-2,TRBV6-1,.,TGTGCCAGCAGCCCGGGAGCCTATGGCTACACCTTC,CASSPGAYGYTF
.,TRBJ2-7,TRBV6-1,TRBD2,TGTGCCAGCAGTGCTCGGGAACTAGCGGAGCCCTACGAGCAGTACTTC,CASSARELAEPYEQYF
.,TRBJ1-5,TRBV19,.,TGTGCCAGTAGTGACGTCGGCTCATCCCAGGGTTATCAGCCCCAGCATTTT,CASSDVGSSQGYQPQHF
.,TRBJ2-7,TRBV18,TRBD1,TGTGCCAGCTCACGGCTCGAGGGACAGACCTACGAGCAGTACTTC,CASSRLEGQTYEQYF
.,TRBJ1-4,TRBV18,.,TGTGCCAGCTCATCTTCTAATGAAAAACTGTTTTTT,CASSSSNEKLFF
few,TRBJ2-7,TRBV10-3,.,TGTGCCATCAGCCGGGACTCGAAAAGCGACGAGCAGTACTTC,CAISRDSKSDEQYF
.,TRBJ2-1,TRBV19,TRBD2,TGTGCCAGTAGTATAGGGCCCCGAGCGGGAGGGCTTTGGAGTGCTGAGCAGTTCTTC,CASSIGPRAGGLWSAEQFF
.,TRBJ2-7,TRBV5-1,TRBD2,TGCGCCAGCAGCCCCAGCGGGGTATCCTCCTACGAGCAGTACTTC,CASSPSGVSSYEQYF
.,TRBJ1-4,TRBV18,.,TGTGCCAGCTCACCACGGGACAAAGTTAATGAAAAACTGTTTTTT,CASSPRDKVNEKLFF
.,TRBJ2-3,TRBV5-4,TRBD2,TGTGCCAGCAGCTTGGGCGGGAGACTCACAGATACGCAGTATTTT,CASSLGGRLTDTQYF
.,TRBJ2-5,TRBV11-2,.,TGTGCCAGCAGCTCCGACCCTTATAGACAAGAGACCCAGTACTTC,CASSSDPYRQETQYF
.,TRBJ2-5,TRBV30,TRBD2,TGTGCCTGGAGTAGCCTGGGGTCTAGCGGGGAGACCCAGTACTTC,CAWSSLGSSGETQYF
.,TRBJ2-3,TRBV19,.,TGTGCCACTGGGGGGGCTGTTGATACGCAGTATTTT,CATGGAVDTQYF
.,TRBJ1-1,TRBV5-1,.,TGCGCCAGCAGCTTGCGGGTGAACACTGAAGCTTTCTTT,CASSLRVNTEAFF
.,TRBJ1-2,TRBV14,.,TGTGCCAGCAGCCAAGATATCGGGGAACTATATGGCTACACCTTC,CASSQDIGELYGYTF
.,TRBJ1-5,TRBV6-1,.,TGTGCCAGCAGTGATAGAGGTCAGCTTAGCAATCAGCCCCAGCATTTT,CASSDRGQLSNQPQHF
.,TRBJ2-3,TRBV6-5,TRBD1,TGTGCCAGCAGTTACTCGCAGGGGGGCACAGATACGCAGTATTTT,CASSYSQGGTDTQYF
.,TRBJ1-1,TRBV2,.,TGTGCCAGCAGTGAGTATACTGAAGCTTTCTTT,CASSEYTEAFF
.,TRBJ2-7,TRBV5-1,TRBD1,TGCGCCAGCAGCTCATCTAGGGGGCAAAGTGAGCAGTACTTC,CASSSSRGQSEQYF
.,TRBJ1-6,TRBV5-4,.,TGTGCCAGCAGCTCGCTGACCGCTAATTCACCCCTCCACTTT,CASSSLTANSPLHF